This entry lists 17 T cell receptor beta chains sequenced from one sample in a study of graft-versus-host responses after intestinal transplantation. The repertoire was sequenced with immunoSEQ multiplex PCR; TCRdb's copy has only in-frame clones and lacks some. The table includes more than 25,000 clones, around 94% detected once. Sequenced here: PBMCs, sampled just over 29 days after intestinal transplant. Receptors originate from a human patient who received an intestinal transplant, so some T cells may come from the graft donor.

The rearrangement joins TRBV4-1 to TRBJ2-1; 8 positions match TRBD1. The J segment lost 3 bases and the V segment lost 2 bases, leaving 9 bases of the junction unmatched. Germline CDR1 is MGHRA and CDR2 is YSYEKL. The CDR3 covers 17 residues. CDR3: CASSQYPDRGVYNEQFF. Written as DNA, the CDR3 is TGCGCCAGCAGCCAATATCCTGACAGGGGCGTCTACAATGAGCAGTTCTTC.

V is TRBV5-6 and J is TRBJ2-7; the match to TRBD1 covers 11 bases. Per the germline V gene, CDR1 is SGHDT and CDR2 is YYEEEE. The CDR3 is made up of 15 amino acids. Trimming removed 3 bases from V and 0 bases from J; junction bases left unmatched: 2. In DNA form, the CDR3 reads TGTGCCAGCAGCTGGGGACAGGGGGTCTCCTACGAGCAGTACTTC. The encoded protein is CASSWGQGVSYEQYF.

The genes are TRBV7-8 and TRBJ2-5; 11 bases are a match to TRBD2. The J call may be wrong; the DNA end is better matched by TRBJ2-7. The CDR3 loop spans 15 amino acids. The germline V gene encodes CDR1 SGHVS and CDR2 FQNEAQ. CDR3 nucleotides: TGTGCCAGCAGCGCTGGGACTAGCGGCGACTACGAGCAGTACTTC. Translating gives CASSAGTSGDYEQYF.

The chain combines TRBV7-6 with TRBJ2-7, with TRBD2 matching 7 bases. V shed 0 bases, J shed 2 bases, and the junction held 4 bases outside the gene matches. Germline values: CDR1 SGHVS, CDR2 FNYEAQ. This CDR3 is built from 15 residues. This CDR3 reads CASSLASGPAYEQYF. The CDR3 DNA follows: TGTGCCAGCAGCTTAGCTAGCGGGCCTGCCTACGAGCAGTACTTC.

The CDR3 DNA reads TGTGCCAGCAGCTTAAGGGGGCGGGACAGGGAAAAACTGTTTTTT. As protein: CASSLRGRDREKLFF. This chain uses TRBV7-2 with TRBJ1-4, with 8 nucleotides matching TRBD1. Germline assignment: CDR1 SGHTA and CDR2 FQGNSA. The CDR3 loop spans 15 amino acids. J gave up 8 bases and V 2 bases, and 7 bases lay outside the gene matches.

This clone was observed once. This chain links TRBV9 with TRBJ2-1; TRBD1 matches 9 bases. This CDR3 has 15 amino acids. CDR1 and CDR2 from the germline V gene are SGDLS and YYNGEE. V was pared by 4 bases and J by 7 bases, with 9 bases of the junction left unmatched. The CDR3 here is CASSPRDRVYNEQFF. Here the CDR3 DNA reads TGTGCCAGCAGCCCCCGGGACAGGGTGTATAATGAGCAGTTCTTC.

J is TRBJ2-1 and V is TRBV4-1, with 7 bases lining up with TRBD1. The junction had 9 bases not matched to a gene; V was cut back by 0 bases and J by 4 bases. This CDR3 has 17 residues. CDR1 and CDR2 (germline): MGHRA, YSYEKL. CDR3 sequence reads: CASSQDAGTEAYNEQFF. In DNA, the CDR3 is TGCGCCAGCAGCCAAGATGCAGGGACAGAAGCATACAATGAGCAGTTCTTC.

V and J are TRBV2 and TRBJ1-6, with TRBD1 matching 7 bases. The CDR3 runs 15 residues. The V gene end was trimmed by 6 bases and the J gene end by 9 bases; junction bases not matched to a gene: 11. CDR1 and CDR2 (germline): SNHLY, FYNNEI. The CDR3 DNA follows: TGTGCCAGCAGCGCAGACGGGACAGCCAGTTCACCCCTCCACTTT. Residues: CASSADGTASSPLHF.

V is TRBV5-1 and J is TRBJ2-1, with TRBD1 matching 9 bases. Germline assignment: CDR1 SGHRS and CDR2 YFSETQ. CDR3 size: 14 residues. V was clipped by 0 bases and J by 8 bases; unmatched bases: 3. In nucleotides, the CDR3 is TGCGCCAGCAGCTTGGGACAGGGGGTCCATGAGCAGTTCTTC. Its protein is CASSLGQGVHEQFF. Based on the CDR3 plus reference TRBV5-1 and TRBJ2-1, the full variable domain is KAGVTQTPRYLIKTRGQQVTLSCSPISGHRSVSWYQQTPGQGLQFLFEYFSETQRNKGNFPGRFSGRQFSNSRSEMNVSTLELGDSALYLCASSLGQGVHEQFFGPGTRLTVL.

This sequence joins TRBV5-6 and TRBJ1-1; D is ambiguous. This CDR3 region has 14 residues. Per the germline V gene, CDR1 is SGHDT and CDR2 is YYEEEE. The V gene lost 0 bases and the J gene lost 4 bases, with 10 bases spanning the gap. The CDR3 DNA reads TGTGCCAGCAGCTTGGCGGAGGTGGGCACTGAAGCTTTCTTT. This gives the protein CASSLAEVGTEAFF.

The genes are TRBV12-5 and TRBJ1-1; 7 nucleotides align to TRBD1. The V segment lost 0 bases and the J segment 1 base; nucleotides outside the gene matches: 5. This CDR3 region has 16 residues. In germline, CDR1 is LGHNT, CDR2 FRNRAP. The CDR3 region is CASGLVPTGRNTEAFF. Here the CDR3 DNA reads TGTGCTAGTGGTTTGGTACCGACAGGGAGGAACACTGAAGCTTTCTTT.

The chain joins TRBV28 to TRBJ1-2; perhaps TRBD1 as D (5 bases). V was trimmed by 2 bases and J by 3 bases, leaving 7 bases between them. Per the germline V gene, CDR1 is MDHEN and CDR2 is SYDVKM. The CDR3 totals 13 residues. For the CDR3, the DNA is TGTGCCAGCAGTTTACAGGGCGACTATGGCTACACCTTC. This translates into CASSLQGDYGYTF.

This chain uses TRBV27 with TRBJ2-3; 8 positions match TRBD2. The CDR3 covers 14 residues. V trimming: 5 bases; J trimming: 1 base; junction bases outside the gene matches: 2. Germline V CDR1 and CDR2: MNHEY, SMNVEV (reference sequence). The CDR3 DNA sequence: TGTGCCAGCAGTAGCGGGAGTGGCACAGATACGCAGTATTTT. Translation gives CASSSGSGTDTQYF.

The chain recombines TRBV19 with TRBJ1-5, with a tentative D call TRBD1 (6 bases). The CDR3 extends over 14 amino acids. Germline loops: CDR1 LNHDA, CDR2 SQIVND (reference sequence). The V gene lost 2 bases and the J gene lost 5 bases, with 10 bases spanning the gap. Here the CDR3 reads CASSIQGPHQPQHF. The CDR3 bases are TGTGCCAGTAGTATACAGGGGCCCCATCAGCCCCAGCATTTT.

The V and J genes are TRBV28 and TRBJ2-1; D gene ambiguous. The CDR3 contains 18 residues. Germline CDR1 MDHEN, CDR2 SYDVKM. Trimming removed 1 base at V and 0 bases at J, with 16 bases between. CDR3 loop: CASSLSFMGYRSYNEQFF. The CDR3 DNA sequence: TGTGCCAGCAGTTTATCATTTATGGGCTACCGCTCCTACAATGAGCAGTTCTTC.

This chain connects TRBV2 to TRBJ2-6, with 7 positions matching TRBD2. V lost 3 bases, J lost 4 bases, and 3 bases stayed unmatched. The CDR3 runs 15 residues. Germline CDR1 SNHLY, CDR2 FYNNEI. Here the CDR3 DNA reads TGTGCCAGCAGTGAGGGAGGGTCAGGGGCCAACGTCCTGACTTTC. This codes for CASSEGGSGANVLTF.

The rearrangement links TRBV4-1 to TRBJ2-7; D not resolved. The V gene lost 2 bases and the J gene lost 5 bases, with 10 bases spanning the gap. CDR1 and CDR2 from the germline V gene are MGHRA and YSYEKL. This CDR3 is built from 13 residues. CDR3 DNA sequence: TGCGCCAGCAGCCAATCCCCCAAGAACGAGCAGTACTTC. Encoded protein: CASSQSPKNEQYF.